This note documents a single T cell receptor beta chain sequence. This specimen comes from a study of blood T cell repertoires in COVID-19. How the authors handled the data: Quantification of nucleated cells was approximated via reference gene primer amplification. Sequenced by immunoSEQ multiplex PCR; TCRdb stores in-frame clones only, minus some. V and J calls plus clone size are reproduced from that table; the DNA served to infer D and trimming. The sample yields 81,000 or so clones, about 89% seen once. This CDR3 spans 15 amino acids. The germline V gene has CDR1 SGHRS and CDR2 YFSETQ. Trimming cost V 2 bases and J 4 bases; bases outside gene matches: 5.

Material for sequencing was peripheral blood. The sequence was collected from a man aged 70-80 years with active or convalescent COVID-19. The gene calls are TRBV5-1 and TRBJ2-2; 7 nucleotides agree with TRBD1. The CDR3 here is CASSFRQGGTGELFF. The CDR3 DNA reads TGCGCCAGCAGCTTCCGACAGGGTGGCACCGGGGAGCTGTTTTTT.